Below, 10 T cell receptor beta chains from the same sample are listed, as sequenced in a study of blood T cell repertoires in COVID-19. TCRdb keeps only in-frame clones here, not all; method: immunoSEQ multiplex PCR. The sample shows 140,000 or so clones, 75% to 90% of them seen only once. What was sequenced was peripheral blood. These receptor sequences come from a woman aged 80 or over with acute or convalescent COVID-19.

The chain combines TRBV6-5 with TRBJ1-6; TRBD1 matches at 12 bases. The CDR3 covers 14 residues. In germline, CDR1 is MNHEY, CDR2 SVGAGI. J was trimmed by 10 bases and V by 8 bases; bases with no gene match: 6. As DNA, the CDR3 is TGTGCCAGCCGGGACAGGGGGCGGTCCTCACCCCTCCACTTT. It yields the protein CASRDRGRSSPLHF.

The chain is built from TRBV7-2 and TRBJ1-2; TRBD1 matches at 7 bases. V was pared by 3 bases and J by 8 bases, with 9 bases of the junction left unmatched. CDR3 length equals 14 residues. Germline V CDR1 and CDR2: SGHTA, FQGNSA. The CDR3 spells CASSFNRGAGGYTF. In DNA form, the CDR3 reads TGTGCCAGCAGCTTCAACAGGGGAGCAGGCGGCTACACCTTC. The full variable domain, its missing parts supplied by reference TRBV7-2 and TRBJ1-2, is GAGVSQSPSNKVTEKGKDVELRCDPISGHTALYWYRQSLGQGLEFLIYFQGNSAPDKSGLPSDRFSAERTGGSVSTLTIQRTQQEDSAVYLCASSFNRGAGGYTFGSGTRLTVV.

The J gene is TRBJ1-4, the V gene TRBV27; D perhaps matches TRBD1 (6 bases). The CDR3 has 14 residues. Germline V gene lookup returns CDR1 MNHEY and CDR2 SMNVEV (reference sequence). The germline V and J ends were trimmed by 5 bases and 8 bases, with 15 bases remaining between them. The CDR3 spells CASSPPGVEEKLFF. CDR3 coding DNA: TGTGCCAGCAGTCCCCCAGGGGTGGAAGAAAAACTGTTTTTT. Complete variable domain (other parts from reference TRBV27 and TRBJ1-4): EAQVTQNPRYLITVTGKKLTVTCSQNMNHEYMSWYRQDPGLGLRQIYYSMNVEVTDKGDVPEGYKVSRKEKRNFPLILESPSPNQTSLYFCASSPPGVEEKLFFGSGTQLSVL.

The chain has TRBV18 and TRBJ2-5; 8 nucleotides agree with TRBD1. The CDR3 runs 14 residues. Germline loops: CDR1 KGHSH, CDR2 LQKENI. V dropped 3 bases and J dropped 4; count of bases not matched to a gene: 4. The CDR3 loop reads CASSPTGQGETQYF. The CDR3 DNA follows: TGTGCCAGCTCACCTACCGGACAGGGAGAGACCCAGTACTTC. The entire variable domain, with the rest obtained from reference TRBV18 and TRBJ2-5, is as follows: NAGVMQNPRHLVRRRGQEARLRCSPMKGHSHVYWYRQLPEEGLKFMVYLQKENIIDESGMPKERFSAEFPKEGPSILRIQQVVRGDSAAYFCASSPTGQGETQYFGPGTRLLVL.

This CDR3 is CASRLAGMADTQYF. The CDR3 coding sequence is TGCGCCAGCAGGCTAGCGGGAATGGCAGATACGCAGTATTTT. The genes are TRBV5-1 and TRBJ2-3; 9 bases are a match to TRBD2. The V gene's germline CDR1 is SGHRS and CDR2 YFSETQ. The CDR3 covers 14 residues. J lost 4 bases, V lost 5 bases, and 5 bases had no gene match.

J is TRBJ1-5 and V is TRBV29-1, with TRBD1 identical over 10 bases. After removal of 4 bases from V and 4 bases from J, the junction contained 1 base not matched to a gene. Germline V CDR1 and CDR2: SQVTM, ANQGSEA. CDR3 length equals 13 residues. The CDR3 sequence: CSVGDRGNQPQHF. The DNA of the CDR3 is TGCAGCGTTGGGGACAGGGGAAATCAGCCCCAGCATTTT.

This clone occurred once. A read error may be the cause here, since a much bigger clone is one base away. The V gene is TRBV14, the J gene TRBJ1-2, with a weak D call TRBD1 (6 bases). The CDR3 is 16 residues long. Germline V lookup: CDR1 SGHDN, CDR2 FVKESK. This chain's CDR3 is CASSQTARGARYDYTF. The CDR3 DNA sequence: TGTGCCAGCAGCCAAACTGCTCGGGGGGCGCGATATGACTACACCTTC.

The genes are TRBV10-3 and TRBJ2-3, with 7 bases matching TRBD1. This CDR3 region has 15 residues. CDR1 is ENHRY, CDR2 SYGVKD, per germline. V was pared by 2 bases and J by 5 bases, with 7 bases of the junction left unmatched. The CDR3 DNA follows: TGTGCCATCAGTGAGAATAGGGGGCAGCAAGATACGCAGTATTTT. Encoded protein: CAISENRGQQDTQYF.

The DNA of the CDR3 is TGTGCCAGTAGTACCCTGGGACTAGCGGGAGAGACAGATACGCAGTATTTT. This translates into CASSTLGLAGETDTQYF. The chain links TRBV19 to TRBJ2-3, with 14 bases lining up with TRBD2. J was trimmed by 3 bases and V by 4 bases; bases with no gene match: 6. The germline gives CDR1 LNHDA, CDR2 SQIVND (reference sequence). The CDR3 runs to 17 residues.

Written as DNA, the CDR3 is TGCGCCAGCAGCCAAGATCGGCTACCCTGGGCTAGCGGGGGGGCCCACTACAATGAGCAGTTCTTC. The encoded protein is CASSQDRLPWASGGAHYNEQFF. The V call is TRBV4-1, the J call TRBJ2-1, with 12 positions matching TRBD2. V trimming: 0 bases; J trimming: 3 bases; junction bases outside the gene matches: 18. The CDR3 length is 22 residues. CDR1 and CDR2 from the germline V gene are MGHRA and YSYEKL.